The sequence of this T cell receptor beta chain was determined in a study of tumor and adjacent non-tumor tissue in lung cancer (dated by TCRdb to 2016 to 2019). Study-level background: By cancer type, the cohort comprised 12 adenocarcinoma patients, a couple of squamous cell carcinoma patients and 1 small cell lung cancer patient. The approximately 15 enrolled patients, of whom 10 were men and 5 were women, were aged roughly 31 to 85 years and were diagnosed with TNM stage I to III disease. A total of 95 million to 150 million productive TCRbeta reads were generated by sequencing, corresponding to an average of roughly 4 million reads per sample. The study compared bulk TCRbeta repertoires between lung tumor tissue and matched distant non-tumor lung tissue from over twelve lung cancer patients. For each patient, one tumor sample and one normal lung sample were taken, giving around 30 paired specimens that underwent TCRbeta CDR3 sequencing. Broad study findings and their caveats: The cohort had only about 16 patients, and the authors noted that larger samples and more detailed clinical data are needed. Because peripheral blood was not sequenced, the blood TCRbeta repertoires of the lung cancer patients in the study went unexamined. TCR diversity was significantly higher in younger patients, and higher tumor TCR diversity was associated with shorter overall and disease-free survival. Neither the sequencing platform nor unique molecular identifiers are named or mentioned anywhere in the methods. Tumor tissue showed significantly higher TCR diversity (inverse Simpson) than normal lung tissue, at 431.37 vs 166.20 (P = 0.0075, Mann-Whitney U test). In normal lung, the top 100 clones accounted for a significantly larger cumulative share of the repertoire than in tumor tissue.

RNA was isolated from bulk, unsorted tissue, and RNA quality was assessed with a NanoDrop ND-1000 and an Agilent 2100. For the normal lung samples, distant non-tumor tissue was collected more than 3 cm away from the tumor edge. Donors were newly diagnosed lung cancer patients admitted for thoracic surgery in China between August and November 2014, without prior chemotherapy. Anyone who had undergone radiotherapy or chemotherapy before, or who had another cancer at the same time, was left out of the study. Surgical tissue pieces of 1-2 cm3 were preserved in RNAlater solution and were kept at -80 degrees C until use. Library creation used multiplex PCR. This sample was sequenced with an Illumina HiSeq 2500. TCRbeta libraries were constructed through three rounds of nested PCR with primers (Table S4) according to protocols modified from ARM-PCR. Before sequencing, PCR products of 200-500 bp were cut from the gel and purified using the QIAquick gel extraction kit. Per the original workflow: Trimmomatic was used to clean the reads, FLASH merged the cleaned reads into complete CDR3 sequences, and MiTCR assigned the sequences to V(D)J germline segments. VDJtools was used to compute clonal diversity as the inverse Simpson's index. Productive reads were defined as in-frame sequences without a premature stop codon. TCRdb handled the public reads itself, with Q25 trimming in fastp and clone calling in MiXCR, and kept productive beta chains. Rows with a matching CDR3 protein are joined into one entry that keeps the most common DNA and genes. The V and J calls follow TCRdb's processing rather than the paper's. This sample gives around 76,000 distinct CDR3 sequences in total; 76% of them show up just once. The biggest ten clones account for around two fifths of the sample.

This clonotype has a count of ten or more. The antigen it binds to is not known. No much larger clone exists at a distance of one base, and base qualities are not known. Input material: distant non-tumor lung tissue. The receptor's source is a man between 65 and 85 years old with non-small cell lung cancer.

The CDR3 in this case is CASSHPSGRIETQYF. The DNA reads TGTGCCAGCAGTCACCCTAGCGGGAGGATTGAGACCCAGTACTTC. Recombination linked TRBV28 to TRBJ2-5, and TRBD2 matches 11 of the central bases. The CDR3 goes from the cysteine to the phenylalanine over 15 residues. Solely the CDR3 DNA is kept, with 45 bases framed from the first base. The germline V end is reduced by 5 bases and the J end by 5 bases; junction bases left unmatched: 7. Reading the germline V gene gives CDR1 MDHEN and CDR2 SYDVKM.